The 16 T cell receptor beta chains below all came from one sample that was sequenced in a study of T cell repertoires in cytomegalovirus infection. TCRdb redid the calling of the reads with MiXCR, one entry per CDR3 protein. The table has about 770,000 distinct CDR3 sequences, just under 30% seen once. For these receptors, no antigen is known. Sequenced material: cultured CD8+ T cells from PBMCs, taken from culture after CMV antigen stimulation. The receptor source for this set is a human donor in good health (CMV status not recorded). Some clones in this sample may be carry-over from other donors' samples.

This clonotype has only one observation. A much larger clonotype is one base distant, so this may be a read error. This sequence joins TRBV7-7 and TRBJ1-2, with D hard to call. The CDR3 runs 16 residues. Germline V gene lookup returns CDR1 SSHAT and CDR2 FNYEAQ (reference sequence). The germline V and J ends were trimmed by 6 bases and 1 base, with 18 bases remaining between them. The CDR3 nucleotides read TGTGCCAGCAGACCCGGGAATAGTGGGGATAACTATGGCTACACCTTC. Its protein product is CASRPGNSGDNYGYTF.

The rearrangement joins TRBV27 to TRBJ2-3; tentative D call: TRBD1 (6 bases). Germline CDR1 MNHEY, CDR2 SMNVEV (reference sequence). Deletions cut 2 bases from V and 3 bases from J, with 18 bases between. The CDR3 length is 17 residues. CDR3 coding DNA: TGTGCCAGCAGTTTACGTGGGGGCCCTTTAAGGACAGATACGCAGTATTTT. Translating it yields CASSLRGGPLRTDTQYF.

The chain combines TRBV2 with TRBJ1-2, with 8 bases aligning to TRBD1. CDR1 and CDR2 from the germline V gene are SNHLY and FYNNEI. The junction had 6 bases not matched to a gene; V was cut back by 3 bases and J by 3 bases. The CDR3 covers 15 residues. This chain's CDR3 is CASSDVRGQDYGYTF. The CDR3 bases are TGTGCCAGCAGTGATGTCAGGGGGCAGGACTATGGCTACACCTTC.

J is TRBJ2-1 and V is TRBV7-9, with D perhaps TRBD1 or TRBD2 (5 bases each). CDR1 SEHNR and CDR2 FQNEAQ come from the germline V gene (reference sequence). Trimming took 4 bases from V and 15 from J, leaving 13 bases between them. The CDR3 is 11 residues long. The CDR3 sequence: CASSSREGTFF. The CDR3 nucleotides are TGTGCCAGCAGCTCCCGGGAAGGGACGTTCTTC.

The chain employs TRBV7-4 and TRBJ2-2; D uncertain. This CDR3 comprises 15 residues. Germline-derived CDR1 and CDR2 are SGHVT and SQSDAQ. Trimming cost V 4 bases and J 2 bases, with 11 bases left between them. CDR3: CASSSGTLNTGELFF. DNA for the CDR3: TGTGCCAGCAGCTCGGGCACGCTAAACACCGGGGAGCTGTTTTTT.

Many counts were recorded for this clonotype. The chain joins TRBV7-9 to TRBJ2-5, with D perhaps TRBD1 (5 bases). This CDR3 spans 14 amino acids. V was cut by 2 bases and J by 1 base, with 8 bases left in between. Germline CDR1 is SEHNR and CDR2 is FQNEAQ (reference sequence). The CDR3 region has the DNA TGTGCCAGCAGCTTATCCGACAGCCAAGAGACCCAGTACTTC. Encoded protein: CASSLSDSQETQYF.

Of note for this clonotype: The junction departs from germline at one end; a sequencing error may be responsible. V is TRBV6-8 and J is TRBJ2-2; TRBD2 might be the D (5 bases). This CDR3 is 13 amino acids long. CDR1 MNHGY and CDR2 SAAAGT come from the germline V gene. The DNA for the CDR3 is TGTGCCAGCAGTTCCGAGAACACCGGGGTGCTGTTTTTT. It specifies CASSSENTGVLFF.

V is TRBV29-1 and J is TRBJ2-1; TRBD2 matches 9 bases. CDR1 SQVTM and CDR2 ANQGSEA come from the germline V gene. The junction had 2 bases not matched to a gene; V was cut back by 1 base and J by 7 bases. The CDR3 runs to 13 residues. CDR3 coding DNA: TGCAGCGTTGAAGTTAGCGGGGGTAATGAGCAGTTCTTC. Its protein product is CSVEVSGGNEQFF.

About this clonotype itself: A read error may explain this, as a much larger clone is one base away. The chain recombines TRBV12-3 or TRBV12-4 with TRBJ2-2; the D gene could be TRBD1 or TRBD2 (5 bases each). The CDR3 contains 15 residues. The CDR3 DNA is TGTGCCAGCAGTCCAACAGGAGTAGACACCGGGGAGCTGTTGTTT. Protein sequence: CASSPTGVDTGELLF.

In this sample, this clonotype turned up a few times. This chain links TRBV19 with TRBJ2-1; D assignment may be TRBD1 or TRBD2 (5 bases each). V lost 1 base, J lost 2 bases, and 12 bases lay in between. Germline CDR1 and CDR2: LNHDA and SQIVND (reference sequence). This CDR3 is built from 16 residues. DNA of the CDR3: TGTGCCAGTAGTATAGGTTGGGGGAAGGCCTACAATGAGCAGTTCTTC. It translates to CASSIGWGKAYNEQFF.

This clonotype was recorded only once. This chain links TRBV29-1 with TRBJ2-3, with TRBD1 matching over 9 bases. Germline-derived CDR1 and CDR2 are SQVTM and ANQGSEA. Trimming removed 7 bases from V and 4 bases from J; junction bases left unmatched: 15. The CDR3 contains 16 residues. The CDR3 region has the DNA TGCAGCGCTCCCAACCCCCGGGACAGGGCGGCAGATACGCAGTATTTT. Its translation: CSAPNPRDRAADTQYF.

In this sample, this clonotype turned up many times. This chain uses TRBV7-6 with TRBJ1-1; perhaps TRBD1 as D (5 bases). Trimming removed 4 bases from V and 8 bases from J, with 8 bases in between. Germline V gives CDR1 SGHVS, CDR2 FNYEAQ. The CDR3 runs to 11 residues. CDR3 coding DNA: TGTGCCAGCAGCTCGGGACTGGAAGCTTTCTTT. Its protein product is CASSSGLEAFF. Full variable domain (outside the CDR3, taken from reference TRBV7-6 and TRBJ1-1): GAGVSQSPRYKVTKRGQDVALRCDPISGHVSLYWYRQALGQGPEFLTYFNYEAQQDKSGLPNDRFSAERPEGSISTLTIQRTEQRDSAMYRCASSSGLEAFFGQGTRLTVV.

This clonotype came up many times. The J gene is TRBJ1-1, the V gene TRBV7-2; 11 nucleotides agree with TRBD1. Trimming cost V 5 bases and J 4 bases; bases outside gene matches: 6. Per germline, CDR1 SGHTA and CDR2 FQGNSA. This CDR3 spans 15 amino acids. CDR3 nucleotides: TGTGCCAGCAGCCTTTCCGGGACAGGGGGCACTGAAGCTTTCTTT. Translating it yields CASSLSGTGGTEAFF. Complete variable domain (other parts from reference TRBV7-2 and TRBJ1-1): GAGVSQSPSNKVTEKGKDVELRCDPISGHTALYWYRQSLGQGLEFLIYFQGNSAPDKSGLPSDRFSAERTGGSVSTLTIQRTQQEDSAVYLCASSLSGTGGTEAFFGQGTRLTVV.

V usage is TRBV20-1 and J usage is TRBJ2-1; 8 nucleotides agree with TRBD2. With V trimmed by 0 bases and J by 7 bases, 11 bases remained unmatched. The CDR3 sequence is 16 residues long. The V gene's germline CDR1 is DFQATT and CDR2 SNEGSKA (reference sequence). The DNA of the CDR3 is TGCAGTGCTAGAGATCTAGAGCGGGGGAAAGGGAATGAGCAGTTCTTC. Translated: CSARDLERGKGNEQFF.

V usage is TRBV27 and J usage is TRBJ2-2, with 10 nucleotides matching TRBD2. The ends lost 5 bases at V and 6 bases at J; junction bases unmatched: 6. Germline V lookup: CDR1 MNHEY, CDR2 SMNVEV (reference sequence). CDR3 length equals 15 residues. CDR3 coding DNA: TGTGCCAGCAGTAAAAGCGGGGGGGCCGCCGGGGAGCTGTTTTTT. Translated, it gives CASSKSGGAAGELFF.

The rearrangement links TRBV7-8 to TRBJ1-1, with D uncertain. The CDR3 length is 19 residues. CDR1 is SGHVS, CDR2 FQNEAQ, per germline. Trimming took 0 bases from V and 0 from J, leaving 20 bases between them. CDR3 in amino acids: CASSLARPLRQVMNTEAFF. The CDR3 DNA sequence: TGTGCCAGCAGCTTAGCGAGACCCCTCCGACAAGTCATGAACACTGAAGCTTTCTTT.